These 13 T cell receptor beta chains were all obtained from the same sample, sequenced in a study of blood T cell repertoires in COVID-19. Generated by immunoSEQ multiplex PCR, the TCRdb table keeps only in-frame clones and is missing some. The sample has 200,000 to 300,000 clones, roughly nine tenths seen once; the top ten hold 7.2%. Sequencing input: peripheral blood. These receptors were obtained from a man between 60 and 75 years old who had recovered from COVID-19.

This clone has only one observation. The V gene is TRBV14, the J gene TRBJ2-3; D unresolved. The CDR3 has 14 amino acids. Looked up from germline, CDR1 is SGHDN and CDR2 is FVKESK. Trimming took off 2 bases at V and 2 bases at J, with 8 bases between the two ends. The CDR3 protein is CASSQRVLTDTQYF. CDR3 DNA sequence: TGTGCCAGCAGCCAAAGAGTGCTCACAGATACGCAGTATTTT.

The chain has TRBV28 and TRBJ1-3; D remains ambiguous. The CDR3 is 14 residues long. With 6 bases removed from V and 3 bases from J, the gap between germline ends came to 12 bases. CDR1 MDHEN and CDR2 SYDVKM come from the germline V gene. Here the CDR3 reads CASRRPGSGNTIYF. For the CDR3, the DNA is TGTGCCAGCAGGCGACCAGGAAGTGGAAACACCATATATTTT.

CDR3 amino acids: CASSLGPTGSGRSYEQYV. The CDR3, as DNA: TGCGCCAGCAGCTTGGGTCCCACCGGGTCCGGTCGATCCTACGAGCAGTACGTC. The rearrangement links TRBV5-1 to TRBJ2-7, with D hard to call. This CDR3 spans 18 amino acids. Trimming took 0 bases from V and 1 from J, leaving 20 bases between them. CDR1 is SGHRS, CDR2 YFSETQ, per germline.

The chain uses TRBV27 and TRBJ1-5; a weak D match, TRBD1 (5 bases). Germline CDR1 is MNHEY and CDR2 is SMNVEV (reference sequence). There are 15 residues in the CDR3. Trimming removed 1 base from V and 5 bases from J, with 12 bases in between. In DNA form, the CDR3 reads TGTGCCAGCAGTTTATGGGGGAGGGGCGATCAGCCCCAGCATTTT. It yields the protein CASSLWGRGDQPQHF.

For the CDR3, the DNA is TGTGCGGTGAGTGGTCCCTACGAGCAGTACTTC. The encoded protein is CAVSGPYEQYF. This rearrangement joins TRBV30 to TRBJ2-7; D gene uncertain. CDR3 length equals 11 residues. Germline V lookup: CDR1 GTSNPN, CDR2 SVGIG (reference sequence).

This clone was observed a single time. This chain links TRBV18 with TRBJ1-1, with no clear D. Germline lookup yields CDR1 KGHSH and CDR2 LQKENI. The CDR3 length is 14 residues. Trimming took 8 bases from V and 1 from J, leaving 14 bases between them. CDR3: CASVTSLRNTEAFF. The CDR3 region has the DNA TGTGCCAGCGTCACCAGTTTACGGAACACTGAAGCTTTCTTT.

The chain uses TRBV12-3 or TRBV12-4 and TRBJ2-7; D is uncertain. The CDR3 has 12 amino acids. The V end was cut by 5 bases, the J end by 4 bases, with 9 bases between. The CDR3 here is CASSPNSYEQYV. The CDR3 DNA reads as TGTGCCAGCAGTCCGAACAGTTACGAGCAGTACGTC.

The gene calls are TRBV30 and TRBJ1-6, with 7 bases aligning to TRBD1. The CDR3 sequence is 16 residues long. J lost 7 bases, V lost 0 bases, and 9 bases had no gene match. Germline lookup yields CDR1 GTSNPN and CDR2 SVGIG (reference sequence). The chain's CDR3 is CAWSVLMTGRNSPLHF. CDR3 nucleotide sequence: TGTGCCTGGAGTGTACTCATGACAGGGAGAAATTCACCCCTCCACTTT. Variable domain in full (rest from reference TRBV30 and TRBJ1-6): SQTIHQWPATLVQPVGSPLSLECTVEGTSNPNLYWYRQAAGRGLQLLFYSVGIGQISSEVPQNLSASRPQDRQFILSSKKLLLSDSGFYLCAWSVLMTGRNSPLHFGNGTRLTVT.

This chain uses TRBV5-8 with TRBJ2-7; no clear D gene. Trimming cost V 2 bases and J 3 bases, with 9 bases left between them. This CDR3 comprises 13 residues. Germline V gene lookup returns CDR1 SGHTS and CDR2 YDEGEE. The CDR3 here is CASSFTQSYEQYF. CDR3 nucleotides: TGTGCCAGCAGCTTCACACAAAGCTACGAGCAGTACTTC.

CDR3 region: CASSIGGRTPTNEKLFF. CDR3 in DNA: TGTGCCAGTAGTATAGGAGGGAGGACACCAACTAATGAAAAACTGTTTTTT. The chain couples TRBV19 to TRBJ1-4; D is perhaps TRBD1 (5 bases). This CDR3 has 17 residues. V lost 1 base and J lost 0, with 12 bases in between. Germline CDR1 LNHDA, CDR2 SQIVND (reference sequence). Supplemented by reference TRBV19 and TRBJ1-4, the full variable domain reads DGGITQSPKYLFRKEGQNVTLSCEQNLNHDAMYWYRQDPGQGLRLIYYSQIVNDFQKGDIAEGYSVSREKKESFPLTVTSAQKNPTAFYLCASSIGGRTPTNEKLFFGSGTQLSVL.

This chain uses TRBV7-9 with TRBJ1-1, with D tentatively TRBD1 (5 bases). CDR3 length: 15 residues. Trimming cost V 5 bases and J 3 bases, with 16 bases left between them. Germline V gene data show CDR1 as SEHNR and CDR2 as FQNEAQ (reference sequence). CDR3 protein: CASSPTGTFYTEAFF. CDR3 nucleotides: TGTGCCAGCAGCCCAACGGGGACTTTCTACACTGAAGCTTTCTTT. The full variable domain, rest sourced from reference TRBV7-9 and TRBJ1-1, is DTGVSQNPRHKITKRGQNVTFRCDPISEHNRLYWYRQTLGQGPEFLTYFQNEAQLEKSRLLSDRFSAERPKGSFSTLEIQRTEQGDSAMYLCASSPTGTFYTEAFFGQGTRLTVV.

The chain links TRBV28 to TRBJ2-3; TRBD2 matches 10 bases. Trimming removed 5 bases from V and 7 bases from J; junction bases left unmatched: 9. The CDR3 is 15 amino acids. In germline, CDR1 is MDHEN, CDR2 SYDVKM. The CDR3 sequence: CASSRPSGGAYTQYF. CDR3 nucleotide sequence: TGTGCCAGCAGTCGACCGAGCGGGGGGGCGTATACGCAGTATTTT. Complete variable domain (other parts from reference TRBV28 and TRBJ2-3): DVKVTQSSRYLVKRTGEKVFLECVQDMDHENMFWYRQDPGLGLRLIYFSYDVKMKEKGDIPEGYSVSREKKERFSLILESASTNQTSMYLCASSRPSGGAYTQYFGPGTRLTVL.

This chain connects TRBV11-3 to TRBJ2-2; 10 bases match TRBD2. Trimming took 4 bases from V and 0 from J; bases not matched to a gene: 11. The germline CDR1 and CDR2 sequences are SGHNT and YENEEA. This CDR3 region has 19 residues. The CDR3 DNA follows: TGTGCCAGCAGCTCGCGGGCCAGCGGGGGGGCCGCGAACACCGGGGAGCTGTTTTTT. Translation: CASSSRASGGAANTGELFF.